The text below deals with one T cell receptor beta chain. What it binds is not known. CDR3 length: 14 amino acids. V was clipped by 6 bases and J by 5 bases, with 16 bases between them. The germline V gene encodes CDR1 LNHDA and CDR2 SQIVND (reference sequence). Researchers ran the PCR with 60 Vbeta and 13 Jbeta primers. Profiling relied on immunoSEQ multiplex PCR, and the TCRdb table lists in-frame clones only, not all of them. This table holds about 210,000 clones, more than 75% found once. This record comes from a study of cytomegalovirus exposure and HLA in healthy donors. Study outcomes and limitations: Published work reported that the classifier diagnosed cytomegalovirus status with high specificity and sensitivity. The study put 150 to 200 TCR beta chains on its list as cytomegalovirus-associated. HLA-A and HLA-B allele assignments for most subjects were reportedly predicted accurately using TCR beta sequences.

The material sequenced was PBMCs. This receptor was obtained from a man aged 35 to 55 in good health and CMV-seropositive. The chain employs TRBV19 and TRBJ2-5; TRBD1 is a possible D gene (8 bases). The CDR3 bases are TGTGCCAGTAGACAAACAGGGGGGGCCGAGACCCAGTACTTC. Translation: CASRQTGGAETQYF.